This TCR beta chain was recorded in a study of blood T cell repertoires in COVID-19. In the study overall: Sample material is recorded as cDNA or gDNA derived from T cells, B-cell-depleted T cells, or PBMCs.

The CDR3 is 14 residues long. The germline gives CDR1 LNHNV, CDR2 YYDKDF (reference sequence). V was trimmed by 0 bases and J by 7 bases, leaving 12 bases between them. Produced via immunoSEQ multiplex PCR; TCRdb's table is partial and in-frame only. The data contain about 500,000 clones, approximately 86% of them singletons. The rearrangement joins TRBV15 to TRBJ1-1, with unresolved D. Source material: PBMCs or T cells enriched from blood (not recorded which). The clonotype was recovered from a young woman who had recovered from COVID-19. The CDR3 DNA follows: TGTGCCACCAGCAGAGATAGGAGTCTTGGTGAAGCTTTCTTT. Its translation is CATSRDRSLGEAFF.